Sequencing of this TCR beta chain was carried out in a study of shared clonotypes between healthy human individuals. The replicate PCRs on unsorted PBMC were given 250 to 300 ng DNA, which is around 31,000 T cell genomes. The assay was immunoSEQ multiplex PCR, and TCRdb's table has in-frame clones only and misses some. The repertoire holds fewer than 550,000 clones, with about three quarters as singletons. Looked up from germline, CDR1 is SGHRS and CDR2 is YFSETQ. The CDR3 consists of 13 residues. With 5 bases removed from V and 1 base from J, the gap between germline ends came to 9 bases. The source material was PBMCs. The chain has TRBV5-1 and TRBJ2-5; the D is unclear. This sequence was found in a woman in her thirties or forties in good health. Some clones in this sample may be carry-over from other donors' samples. The CDR3 sequence is CASRVRSQETQYF. The CDR3 nucleotides are TGCGCCAGCAGGGTGCGGTCCCAAGAGACCCAGTACTTC.